These 14 T cell receptor beta chains share one sample of origin, sequenced in a study of shared T cell receptors in the human thymus. The data were produced by immunoSEQ multiplex PCR, yet TCRdb's version contains in-frame clones alone and is incomplete. Among 550,000 to 800,000 clones listed, over 75% were seen once. In addition, the sample was reused for a study of human thymus T cells.

Sample: thymocytes. All receptors derive from a girl less than two years old with a congenital heart defect.

V and J are TRBV30 and TRBJ2-7, with a tentative D call TRBD1 (5 bases). The CDR3 is made up of 12 amino acids. Germline V gene sequence: CDR1 GTSNPN, CDR2 SVGIG (reference sequence). V lost 0 bases to trimming and J lost 5 bases, with 8 bases between them. CDR3 DNA: TGTGCCTGGAGTGTACCCAGGGACGAGCAGTACTTC. This translates into CAWSVPRDEQYF. The full variable domain, completed using reference TRBV30 and TRBJ2-7, is SQTIHQWPATLVQPVGSPLSLECTVEGTSNPNLYWYRQAAGRGLQLLFYSVGIGQISSEVPQNLSASRPQDRQFILSSKKLLLSDSGFYLCAWSVPRDEQYFGPGTRLTVT.

The rearrangement links TRBV4-1 to TRBJ2-2, with TRBD2 as a possible D gene (5 bases). Germline CDR1 is MGHRA and CDR2 is YSYEKL. The V end was cut by 0 bases, the J end by 7 bases, with 15 bases between. This CDR3 comprises 16 residues. Here the CDR3 reads CASSQDRAGGLGELFF. CDR3 nucleotide sequence: TGCGCCAGCAGCCAAGATCGTGCAGGAGGACTCGGGGAGCTGTTTTTT.

This chain connects TRBV27 to TRBJ2-5; perhaps TRBD2 as D (6 bases). Germline values: CDR1 MNHEY, CDR2 SMNVEV (reference sequence). CDR3 length equals 13 residues. V was cut by 6 bases and J by 5 bases, with 13 bases left in between. The chain's CDR3 is CASSLGDWETQYF. The CDR3 nucleotides are TGTGCCAGCAGCCTCGGGGACTGGGAGACCCAGTACTTC.

The chain recombines TRBV11-1 with TRBJ1-2, with a weak D call TRBD1 (5 bases). Germline lookup yields CDR1 SGHAT and CDR2 FQDESV (reference sequence). V was shortened by 6 bases and J by 13 bases, with 18 bases between the two germline ends. The CDR3 runs 12 residues. The CDR3 loop reads CASRSRDSPITF. DNA of the CDR3: TGTGCCAGCAGGTCCCGGGACTCGCCTATCACCTTC. Drawing the rest from reference TRBV11-1 and TRBJ1-2, the complete variable domain is EAEVAQSPRYKITEKSQAVAFWCDPISGHATLYWYRQILGQGPELLVQFQDESVVDDSQLPKDRFSAERLKGVDSTLKIQPAELGDSAMYLCASRSRDSPITFGSGTRLTVV.

This chain links TRBV9 with TRBJ1-6, with 7 bases identical to TRBD1. Unmatched junction bases numbered 14, after V lost 3 bases and J lost 8 bases. CDR1 is SGDLS, CDR2 YYNGEE, per germline. The CDR3 is 17 residues long. CDR3 nucleotide sequence: TGTGCCAGCAGCGCGGCCACGGGACAGACCATCGATTCACCCCTCCACTTT. Its translation is CASSAATGQTIDSPLHF.

The rearrangement uses TRBV7-3 and TRBJ1-3, with a weak D call TRBD1 (6 bases). Trimming pared 0 bases from V and 7 bases from J, leaving 19 bases between. This CDR3 spans 17 amino acids. The germline CDR1 and CDR2 sequences are SGHTA and FQGTGA. CDR3: CASSLTAEQGPWNTIYF. CDR3 DNA: TGTGCCAGCAGCTTAACGGCTGAACAGGGACCGTGGAACACCATATATTTT.

The genes are TRBV19 and TRBJ1-2, with a tentative D call TRBD1 (5 bases). Trimming took 7 bases from V and 8 from J, leaving 14 bases between them. There are 12 residues in the CDR3. Germline loops: CDR1 LNHDA, CDR2 SQIVND (reference sequence). CDR3 loop: CASKEGASGYTF. The CDR3 coding sequence is TGTGCCAGTAAAGAAGGGGCGAGCGGCTACACCTTC.

The gene calls are TRBV6-5 and TRBJ2-7; unclear D gene. The CDR3 runs 16 residues. V lost 0 bases and J lost 1, with 13 bases in between. The germline gives CDR1 MNHEY, CDR2 SVGAGI. CDR3 loop: CASSYSRLAESYEQYF. The CDR3 nucleotides are TGTGCCAGCAGTTACTCGAGATTAGCCGAGTCCTACGAGCAGTACTTC.

V usage is TRBV6-5 and J usage is TRBJ2-5; 7 nucleotides line up with TRBD1. From germline, CDR1 is MNHEY and CDR2 SVGAGI. The CDR3 consists of 15 residues. V lost 4 bases to trimming and J lost 1 base; unmatched junction nucleotides: 6. CDR3: CASSLTDRSQETQYF. In DNA, the CDR3 is TGTGCCAGCAGTTTAACGGACAGGAGCCAAGAGACCCAGTACTTC.

This clone was observed a few times. The V call is TRBV19, the J call TRBJ2-3; D may be TRBD1 (6 bases). CDR1 is LNHDA, CDR2 SQIVND, per germline (reference sequence). Trimming took 6 bases from V and 14 from J, leaving 18 bases between them. CDR3 size: 12 residues. The CDR3 coding sequence is TGTGCCAGTAGCAATAGACAGGCAGGCACGTATTTT. It specifies CASSNRQAGTYF. Full variable domain (rest looked up from reference TRBV19 and TRBJ2-3): DGGITQSPKYLFRKEGQNVTLSCEQNLNHDAMYWYRQDPGQGLRLIYYSQIVNDFQKGDIAEGYSVSREKKESFPLTVTSAQKNPTAFYLCASSNRQAGTYFGPGTRLTVL.

The chain uses TRBV9 and TRBJ1-2; D is uncertain. V lost 7 bases, J lost 5 bases, and 27 bases lay in between. This CDR3 region has 17 residues. The germline V gene has CDR1 SGDLS and CDR2 YYNGEE. The CDR3 protein is CASALGVDATHHYGYTF. In nucleotides, the CDR3 is TGTGCCAGCGCTTTGGGCGTAGACGCCACCCACCATTATGGCTACACCTTC.

The rearrangement joins TRBV18 to TRBJ1-2; 7 bases are shared with TRBD1. With V trimmed by 0 bases and J by 5 bases, 9 bases remained unmatched. The CDR3 loop spans 16 amino acids. Germline V gene lookup returns CDR1 KGHSH and CDR2 LQKENI. CDR3 in DNA: TGTGCCAGCTCACCACCAAACAGGGGACCCCCTTATGGCTACACCTTC. Amino acids: CASSPPNRGPPYGYTF.

This chain uses TRBV6-5 with TRBJ2-1; TRBD2 matches at 10 bases. Trimming at V came to 1 base and at J to 9 bases, leaving 9 bases not matched to a gene. This CDR3 spans 16 amino acids. In germline, CDR1 is MNHEY, CDR2 SVGAGI. The CDR3 loop reads CASSYLSGGGLGEQFF. In nucleotides, the CDR3 is TGTGCCAGCAGTTACTTAAGCGGGGGGGGGTTGGGTGAGCAGTTCTTC.

The chain employs TRBV4-3 and TRBJ1-4, with a tentative D call TRBD1 (5 bases). Trimming took 5 bases from V and 0 from J, leaving 22 bases between them. CDR1 and CDR2 (germline): LGHNA, YSLEER. The CDR3 consists of 19 residues. CDR3 nucleotides: TGCGCCAGCAGCGCCCAATGTACAGGCTACCTTTCAACTAATGAAAAACTGTTTTTT. Its translation is CASSAQCTGYLSTNEKLFF.